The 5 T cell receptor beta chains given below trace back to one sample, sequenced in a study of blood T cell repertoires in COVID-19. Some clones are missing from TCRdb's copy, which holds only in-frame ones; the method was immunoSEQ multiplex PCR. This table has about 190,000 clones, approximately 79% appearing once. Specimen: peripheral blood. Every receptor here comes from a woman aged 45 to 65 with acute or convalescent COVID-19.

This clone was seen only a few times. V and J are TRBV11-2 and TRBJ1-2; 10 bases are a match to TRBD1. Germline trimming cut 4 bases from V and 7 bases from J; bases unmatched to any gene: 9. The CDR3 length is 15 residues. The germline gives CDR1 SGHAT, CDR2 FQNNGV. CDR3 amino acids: CASSSDRGVRRGYTF. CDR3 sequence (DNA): TGTGCCAGCAGCTCGGACAGGGGGGTACGTCGTGGCTACACCTTC.

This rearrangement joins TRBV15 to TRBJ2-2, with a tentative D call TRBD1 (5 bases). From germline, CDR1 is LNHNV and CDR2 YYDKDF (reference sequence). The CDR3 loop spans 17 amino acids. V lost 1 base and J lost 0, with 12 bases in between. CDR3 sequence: CATSRGQGSPNTGELFF. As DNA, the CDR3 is TGTGCCACCAGCAGAGGGCAGGGCAGTCCGAACACCGGGGAGCTGTTTTTT.

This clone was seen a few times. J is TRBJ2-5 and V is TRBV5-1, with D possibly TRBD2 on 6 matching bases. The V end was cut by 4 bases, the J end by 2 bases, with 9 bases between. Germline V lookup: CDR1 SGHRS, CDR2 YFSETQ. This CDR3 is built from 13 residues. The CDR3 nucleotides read TGCGCCAGCAGCCCGGGAGTTCAAGAGACCCAGTACTTC. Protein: CASSPGVQETQYF.

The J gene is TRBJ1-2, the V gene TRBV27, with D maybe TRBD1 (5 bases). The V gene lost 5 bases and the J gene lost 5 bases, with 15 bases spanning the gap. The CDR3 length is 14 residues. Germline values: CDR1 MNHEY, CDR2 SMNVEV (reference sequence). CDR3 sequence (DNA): TGTGCCAGCAGTCCCCAGGCAGGGCGGTATGGCTACACCTTC. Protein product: CASSPQAGRYGYTF.

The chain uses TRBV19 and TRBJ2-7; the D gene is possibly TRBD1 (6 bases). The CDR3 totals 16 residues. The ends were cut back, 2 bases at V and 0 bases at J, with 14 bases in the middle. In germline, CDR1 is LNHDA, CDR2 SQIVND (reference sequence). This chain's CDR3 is CASSIKDGTLSYEQYF. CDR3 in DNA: TGTGCCAGTAGTATAAAGGACGGGACACTCTCCTACGAGCAGTACTTC.